This is a list of T cell receptor beta chains from one sample in a study of T cells in Graves' hyperthyroidism and ophthalmopathy. TCRdb re-derived calls from the multiplex PCR reads in MiXCR, one entry per CDR3 protein. The sample lists 450,000 to 500,000 distinct CDR3 sequences, under 25% occurring once. Sequences were obtained from blood. Source of these receptors: a woman in her sixties or seventies with Graves' ophthalmopathy. Each CDR3 is given with its conserved first and last residue. D genes are given only for firm matches. Not all rows give a size; the values are once, few, many and, for expanded clones, a class.

j_call d_call clone_size v_call cdr3_nt cdr3_aa
TRBJ2-7 TRBD1 many TRBV27 TGTGCCAGCAGTCCCTGGACAGGCTCGGGAGAGCAGTACTTC CASSPWTGSGEQYF
TRBJ2-1 NA few TRBV20-1 TGCAGTGCTACCCCCATGACCTACAATGAGCAGTTCTTC CSATPMTYNEQFF
TRBJ1-2 TRBD1 NA TRBV20-1 TGCAGTGCTCTATGGACAGGGGGTTTGGGCTATGGCTACACCTTC CSALWTGGLGYGYTF
TRBJ1-6 NA few TRBV6-1 TGTGCCAGCAGTGAAGCGCGTAAGGGAGTGGATTCACCCCTCCACTTT CASSEARKGVDSPLHF
TRBJ1-5 NA NA TRBV5-7 TGTGCCAGCAGCTTCGAGACGGATCAGCCCCAGCATTTT CASSFETDQPQHF
TRBJ1-6 TRBD1 few TRBV11-2 TGTGCCAGCAGGTCCGGTGGCCAGGGGGCTCGAACCCTCCACTTT CASRSGGQGARTLHF
TRBJ2-3 TRBD1 NA TRBV9 TGTGCCAGCAGCGTGACGGCGCAGGGGGCAGATACGCAGTATTTT CASSVTAQGADTQYF
TRBJ1-5 NA NA TRBV12-3/TRBV12-4 TGTGCCAGCAGTGGGCAGGGGAGAGGTTATCAGCCCCAGCATTTT CASSGQGRGYQPQHF
TRBJ2-7 TRBD2 NA TRBV7-2 TGTGCCAGCAGCAACCGGGACTATGTTCTCGAGCAGTACTTC CASSNRDYVLEQYF
TRBJ2-1 NA few TRBV5-6 TGTGCCAGCAGCTTGATCAGGGGCCAGGAGCAGTTCTTC CASSLIRGQEQFF
TRBJ2-7 NA NA TRBV9 TGTGCCAGCAGCGTATCTACAGGGTCCTACGAGCAGTACTTC CASSVSTGSYEQYF
TRBJ2-7 TRBD1 NA TRBV5-5 TGTGCCAGCAGCTGGGACAGTAACCTCTACGAGCAGTACTTC CASSWDSNLYEQYF
TRBJ1-1 NA once TRBV25-1 TGTGCCAGCAGCCTAAGGGGAGGCGTAGGCACTGAAGCTTTCTTT CASSLRGGVGTEAFF
TRBJ2-4 TRBD2 NA TRBV20-1 TGCAGTGGGCTAGCGGGAGGGGACATTCAGTACTTC CSGLAGGDIQYF
TRBJ2-7 TRBD2 many TRBV6-2/TRBV6-3 TGTGCCAGCAGTTACCCGCTTAGCGGGTATACCTACGAGCAGTACTTC CASSYPLSGYTYEQYF
TRBJ2-7 NA NA TRBV5-6 TGTGCCAGCAGCTTGGGGGGTAGCCAAGCCCCCTTCGAGCAGTACTTC CASSLGGSQAPFEQYF
TRBJ1-1 NA NA TRBV9 TGTGCCAGCAGCGGCGCAGGGGACACTGAAGCTTTCTTT CASSGAGDTEAFF
TRBJ2-5 NA few TRBV4-3 TGCGCCAGCAGCCAAGATTTTGGGGCGCAGGAGACCCAGTACTTC CASSQDFGAQETQYF
TRBJ2-5 NA few TRBV2 TGTGCCAGCAGTGAAGGGGTTGGACAGCACTTC CASSEGVGQHF
TRBJ2-7 NA few TRBV19 TGTGCCAGTAGTGAGGGTCAGTACTCCTACGAGCAGTACTTC CASSEGQYSYEQYF
TRBJ2-7 NA NA TRBV28 TGTGCCAGCAGCCTTGGAATCTTGGGCCACAGGGTTCCCACTCCTATAGAGCAGTACTTC CASSLGILGHRVPTPIEQYF
TRBJ2-7 NA NA TRBV29-1 TGCAGCGTTATCAGTTTCTACGAGCAGTACTTC CSVISFYEQYF
TRBJ2-7 TRBD2 few TRBV12-3/TRBV12-4 TGTGCCAGCAGTCCACGGACTAGTTTCTACGAGCAGTACTTC CASSPRTSFYEQYF
TRBJ1-5 NA many TRBV6-1 TGTGCCAGCAGTGATGGGGCAGGGAATCAGCCCCAGCATTTT CASSDGAGNQPQHF
TRBJ2-7 NA few TRBV6-2/TRBV6-3 TGTGCCAGCAGCTCCGGGTCGGAGGTTGACGAGCAGTACTTC CASSSGSEVDEQYF
TRBJ2-1 NA NA TRBV9 TGTGCCAGCAGCGTGGGGGTAGGGAGCAATGAGCAGTTCTTC CASSVGVGSNEQFF